The sequence of this T cell receptor (beta chain) was determined in a study of OX40 agonist ivuxolimab in advanced cancers. Study at large: Patients in the trial were receiving intravenous ivuxolimab every 2 weeks, at doses of 0.01 to 10 mg/kg.

Germline V gene data show CDR1 as SGHVS and CDR2 as FNYEAQ. The CDR3 extends over 12 amino acids. V lost 3 bases, J lost 9 bases, and 8 bases lay in between. Notes on this clone: What it recognizes is unknown.

Study-wide points: In the 0.1-3.0 mg/kg groups, partial responders showed among the lowest expansion. CD8+ T cells averaged more expanded clones than CD4+. Doses of 0.1 to 3.0 mg/kg were accompanied by clonal expansion of CD4+ and CD8+ blood T cells by week 6.

Data came from immunoSEQ multiplex PCR; TCRdb stores just in-frame clones and leaves some out. Among 70,000 or so clones listed, 80% were seen once. The material was CD4+ or CD8+ T cells sorted from blood, obtained in a trial of the OX40 agonist ivuxolimab. The V gene is TRBV7-6, the J gene TRBJ2-2, with unresolved D. The TCR sequence derives from an adult with an advanced solid tumor such as melanoma, head and neck, liver or kidney cancer. CDR3 bases: TGTGCCAGCAGCTTCGTAGGGTGGGAGCTGTTTTTT. It codes for CASSFVGWELFF.